This section outlines one T cell receptor beta chain sequence together with its context. Its antigen is unknown. The table came from immunoSEQ multiplex PCR; TCRdb's copy has only in-frame clones and leaves some out. In the table there are 90,000 to 150,000 clones, 91% of which are singletons. The data were obtained in a study of T cell responses to AZD1222 COVID-19 vaccine. Study-level points and caveats: Among AZD1222 vaccinees, only five or six were seropositive at baseline.

CDR1 and CDR2 from the germline V gene are SGHTA and FQGNSA. After removal of 4 bases from V and 5 bases from J, the junction contained 5 bases not matched to a gene. The CDR3 consists of 15 residues. The receptor comes from an adult in good health. This chain links TRBV7-2 with TRBJ2-5, with 12 bases lining up with TRBD2. The specimen comprised peripheral blood, sampled on day 0 of AZD1222 vaccination. DNA of the CDR3: TGTGCCAGCAGCTCGACTAGCGGGGGAGGTGAGACCCAGTACTTC. Amino acids: CASSSTSGGGETQYF.